The 5 T cell receptor beta chains below come from one sample, sequenced in a study of T cell changes during pregnancy in multiple sclerosis. The method was immunoSEQ multiplex PCR; TCRdb's version includes in-frame clones alone and lacks a portion of them. The repertoire holds 40,000 to 60,000 clones, 92% seen once, with roughly 0.71% in the top ten. Source: CD4+ T cells from peripheral blood mononuclear cells, taken in the third trimester of pregnancy. The receptor source for this set is a female donor with multiple sclerosis, enrolled in a pregnancy study.

The CDR3 nucleotides are TGTGCCAGCAGCTTAGATAGCGGGGGGTCCACAGATACGCAGTATTTT. Amino acids: CASSLDSGGSTDTQYF. The chain links TRBV7-9 to TRBJ2-3, with 10 nucleotides matching TRBD2. CDR3 length equals 16 residues. J gave up 2 bases and V 1 base, and 3 bases lay outside the gene matches. Germline V gene data show CDR1 as SEHNR and CDR2 as FQNEAQ (reference sequence).

The sample holds one count of this clone. V is TRBV9 and J is TRBJ2-1; the D gene is possibly TRBD2 (5 bases). Trimming removed 1 base at V and 6 bases at J, with 11 bases between. The CDR3 totals 14 residues. Germline V gene data show CDR1 as SGDLS and CDR2 as YYNGEE. CDR3 sequence (DNA): TGTGCCAGCAGCGTATCCCCTAGCTCCAATGAGCAGTTCTTC. Its translation: CASSVSPSSNEQFF. The full variable domain, rest sourced from reference TRBV9 and TRBJ2-1, is DSGVTQTPKHLITATGQRVTLRCSPRSGDLSVYWYQQSLDQGLQFLIQYYNGEERAKGNILERFSAQQFPDLHSELNLSSLELGDSALYFCASSVSPSSNEQFFGPGTRLTVL.

The chain is built from TRBV9 and TRBJ1-5; a weak D match, TRBD1 (5 bases). Germline lookup yields CDR1 SGDLS and CDR2 YYNGEE. This CDR3 comprises 18 residues. V was clipped by 3 bases and J by 0 bases, with 19 bases between them. The CDR3 loop reads CASSATQIDSYSNQPQHF. The CDR3 DNA is TGTGCCAGCAGCGCCACCCAAATCGACAGCTATAGCAATCAGCCCCAGCATTTT.

The chain carries TRBV5-4 and TRBJ2-7; a weak D match, TRBD1 (6 bases). The CDR3 contains 14 residues. V was pared by 0 bases and J by 6 bases, with 13 bases between. CDR1 is SGHNT, CDR2 YYREEE, per germline (reference sequence). This chain's CDR3 is CASSLAAVGAEQYF. The CDR3 coding sequence is TGTGCCAGCAGCTTGGCCGCGGTGGGGGCCGAGCAGTACTTC. The complete variable domain, with remaining parts taken from reference TRBV5-4 and TRBJ2-7, reads ETGVTQSPTHLIKTRGQQVTLRCSSQSGHNTVSWYQQALGQGPQFIFQYYREEENGRGNFPPRFSGLQFPNYSSELNVNALELDDSALYLCASSLAAVGAEQYFGPGTRLTVT.

This clone was picked up one time. Other nucleotide sequences from this sample produce the same CDR3. The genes are TRBV6-5 and TRBJ2-3; D not certain. The length of the CDR3 is 12 residues. V lost 5 bases, J lost 3 bases, and 6 bases lay in between. Germline V gene sequence: CDR1 MNHEY, CDR2 SVGAGI. As DNA, the CDR3 is TGTGCCAGCAGTCCACGGACAGATACGCAGTATTTT. As protein: CASSPRTDTQYF.